Included here is one T cell receptor beta chain sequence, with context. Its antigen is still unknown. TCRdb used MiXCR to reprocess the 5' RACE reads, holding one entry per CDR3 protein. The sample holds under 200,000 distinct CDR3 sequences; under 14% are singletons and the top ten take approximately 3.8%. This record belongs to a study of T-cell memory formation after mild COVID-19. Study summary: TCR clusters showed largely donor specificity.

General study results and limits: Certain responding clones were present in pre-infection memory, suggesting participation of cross-reactive memory.

Trimming stripped 0 bases from V and 6 bases from J, with 18 bases between. Germline lookup yields CDR1 DFQATT and CDR2 SNEGSKA (reference sequence). There are 16 residues in the CDR3. The receptor comes from a man between 18 and 29 years old who had mild COVID-19 (a few samples of this study predate the infection). Cell type and time point are not known. Sequencing was performed on PBMCs or a T cell subset sorted from them (not recorded which). This rearrangement joins TRBV20-1 to TRBJ2-4; D is uncertain. The CDR3 nucleotides are TGCAGTGCTAGAGATTGGGCGGAGACGTCGGGAAACATTCAGTACTTC. Translated, it gives CSARDWAETSGNIQYF.